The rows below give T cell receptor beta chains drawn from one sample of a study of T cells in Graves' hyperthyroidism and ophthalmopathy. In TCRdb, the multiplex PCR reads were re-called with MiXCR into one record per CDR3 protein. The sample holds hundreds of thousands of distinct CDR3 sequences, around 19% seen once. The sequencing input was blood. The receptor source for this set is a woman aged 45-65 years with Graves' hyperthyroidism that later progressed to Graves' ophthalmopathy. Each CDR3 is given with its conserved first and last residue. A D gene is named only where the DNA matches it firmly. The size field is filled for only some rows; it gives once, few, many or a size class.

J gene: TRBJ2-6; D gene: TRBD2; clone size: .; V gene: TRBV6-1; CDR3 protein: CASSEFGGGVGANVLTF; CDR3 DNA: TGTGCCAGCAGTGAATTCGGCGGGGGAGTCGGGGCCAACGTCCTGACTTTC
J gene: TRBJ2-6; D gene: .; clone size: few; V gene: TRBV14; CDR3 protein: CASSQPTGSLHAGANVLTF; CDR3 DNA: TGTGCCAGCAGCCAACCCACAGGGTCGTTACATGCTGGGGCCAACGTCCTGACTTTC
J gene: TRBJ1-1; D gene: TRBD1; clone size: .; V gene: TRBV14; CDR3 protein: CASSQNNRGTEAFF; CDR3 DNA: TGTGCCAGCAGCCAAAACAACAGGGGAACTGAAGCTTTCTTT
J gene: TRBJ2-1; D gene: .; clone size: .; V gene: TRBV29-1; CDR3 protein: CSVERGSYNEQFF; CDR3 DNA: TGCAGCGTTGAGAGGGGGTCATACAATGAGCAGTTCTTC
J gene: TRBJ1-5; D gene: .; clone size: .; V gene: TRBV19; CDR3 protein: CASKIENQPQHF; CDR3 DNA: TGTGCCAGTAAAATAGAGAATCAGCCCCAGCATTTT
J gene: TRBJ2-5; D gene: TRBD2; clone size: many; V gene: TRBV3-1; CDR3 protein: CASSQEASGGTEETQYF; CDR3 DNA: TGTGCCAGCAGCCAAGAAGCCAGCGGGGGGACAGAAGAGACCCAGTACTTC
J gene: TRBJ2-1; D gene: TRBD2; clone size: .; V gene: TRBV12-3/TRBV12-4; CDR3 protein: CASSPISGGAVNEQFF; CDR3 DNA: TGTGCCAGCAGTCCGATTAGCGGGGGGGCCGTTAATGAGCAGTTCTTC
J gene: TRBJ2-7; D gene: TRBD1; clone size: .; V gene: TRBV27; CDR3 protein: CASSFQDRGHEQYF; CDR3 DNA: TGTGCCAGCAGTTTTCAAGACAGGGGCCACGAGCAGTACTTC
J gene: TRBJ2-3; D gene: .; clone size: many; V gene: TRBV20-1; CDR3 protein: CSAREVDTQYF; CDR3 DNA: TGCAGTGCTAGAGAGGTGGATACGCAGTATTTT
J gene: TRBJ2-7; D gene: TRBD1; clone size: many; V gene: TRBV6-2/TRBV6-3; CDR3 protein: CASSYDRGSAYEQYF; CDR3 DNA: TGTGCCAGCAGTTACGACAGGGGATCCGCCTACGAGCAGTACTTC
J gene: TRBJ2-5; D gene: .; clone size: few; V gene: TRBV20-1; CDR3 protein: CSARAPRGSQETQYF; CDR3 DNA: TGCAGTGCTAGAGCCCCCAGGGGTTCTCAAGAGACCCAGTACTTC
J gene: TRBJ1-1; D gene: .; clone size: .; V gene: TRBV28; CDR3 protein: CASSLRTRDTEAFF; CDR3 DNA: TGTGCCAGCAGTTTGAGGACTCGGGACACTGAAGCTTTCTTT
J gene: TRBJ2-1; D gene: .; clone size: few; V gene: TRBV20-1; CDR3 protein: CSALGGNEQFF; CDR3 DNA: TGCAGTGCTCTCGGGGGCAATGAGCAGTTCTTC
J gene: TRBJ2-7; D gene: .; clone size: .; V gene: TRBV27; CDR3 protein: CASSSGPLRDEQYF; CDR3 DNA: TGTGCCAGCAGTTCGGGCCCTCTCCGGGACGAGCAGTACTTC
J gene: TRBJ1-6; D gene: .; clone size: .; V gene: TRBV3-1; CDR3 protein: CASSQDSGLSYNSPLHF; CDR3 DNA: TGTGCCAGCAGCCAAGATTCGGGTTTGTCCTATAATTCACCCCTCCACTTT
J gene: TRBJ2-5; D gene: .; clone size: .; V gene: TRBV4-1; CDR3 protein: CASSQEGMVQETQYF; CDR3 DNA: TGCGCCAGCAGCCAAGAAGGGATGGTACAAGAGACCCAGTACTTC
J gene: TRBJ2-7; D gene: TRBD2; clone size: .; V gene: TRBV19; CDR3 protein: CASSILGGSSYEQYF; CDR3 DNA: TGTGCCAGTAGTATCCTGGGGGGGAGCTCCTACGAGCAGTACTTC
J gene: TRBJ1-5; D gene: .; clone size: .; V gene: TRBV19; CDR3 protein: CASSIDRGRLSNQPQHF; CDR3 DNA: TGTGCCAGTAGTATAGATCGGGGCAGGCTTAGCAATCAGCCCCAGCATTTT
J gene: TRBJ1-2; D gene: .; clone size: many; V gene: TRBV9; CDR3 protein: CASSVESGPRYGYTF; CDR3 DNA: TGTGCCAGCAGCGTAGAATCGGGCCCGCGCTATGGCTACACCTTC
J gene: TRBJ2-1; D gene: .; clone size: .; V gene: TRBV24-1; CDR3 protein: CATSDLPRLNEQFF; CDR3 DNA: TGTGCCACCAGTGATTTACCTAGACTCAACGAGCAGTTCTTC
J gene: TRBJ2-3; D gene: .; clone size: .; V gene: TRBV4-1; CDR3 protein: CASSSGSTEFRDTQYF; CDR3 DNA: TGCGCCAGCAGCTCCGGGTCAACGGAGTTTAGAGATACGCAGTATTTT
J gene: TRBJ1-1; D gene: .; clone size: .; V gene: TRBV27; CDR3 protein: CASSLGRDGDTEAFF; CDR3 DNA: TGTGCCAGCAGTCTCGGCCGGGACGGGGACACTGAAGCTTTCTTT
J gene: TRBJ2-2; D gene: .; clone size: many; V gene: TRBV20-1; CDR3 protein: CSARDRQLTTGELFF; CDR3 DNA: TGCAGTGCTAGAGATCGGCAGCTGACCACCGGGGAGCTGTTTTTT
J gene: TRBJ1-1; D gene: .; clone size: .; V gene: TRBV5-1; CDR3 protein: CASNDKNTEAFF; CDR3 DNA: TGCGCCAGCAACGACAAGAACACTGAAGCTTTCTTT
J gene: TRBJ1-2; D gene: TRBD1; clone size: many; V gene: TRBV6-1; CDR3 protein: CASTRQGGDIGYGYTF; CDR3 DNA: TGTGCCAGCACCCGACAGGGAGGTGATATAGGGTATGGCTACACCTTC
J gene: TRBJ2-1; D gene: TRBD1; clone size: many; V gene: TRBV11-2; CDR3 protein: CASSLSQGNEQFF; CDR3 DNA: TGTGCCAGCAGCCTATCACAGGGGAATGAGCAGTTCTTC
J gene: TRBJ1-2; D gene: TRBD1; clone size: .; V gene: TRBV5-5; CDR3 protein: CASSFRDSHNYGYTF; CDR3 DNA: TGTGCCAGCAGCTTCCGGGACAGTCATAACTATGGCTACACCTTC
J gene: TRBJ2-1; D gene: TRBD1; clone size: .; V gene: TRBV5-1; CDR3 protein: CASSLSRGQRQFF; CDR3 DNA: TGCGCCAGCAGCTTGTCCAGGGGGCAACGGCAGTTCTTC
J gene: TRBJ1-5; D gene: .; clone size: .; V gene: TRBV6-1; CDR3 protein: CASREGGQPQHF; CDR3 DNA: TGTGCCAGCAGGGAGGGGGGACAGCCCCAGCATTTT
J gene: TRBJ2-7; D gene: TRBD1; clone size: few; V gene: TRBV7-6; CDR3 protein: CASSLELMGQGDYEQYF; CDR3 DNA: TGTGCCAGCAGCTTAGAGTTGATGGGACAGGGTGACTACGAGCAGTACTTC
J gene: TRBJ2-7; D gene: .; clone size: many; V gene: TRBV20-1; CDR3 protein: CSSFDNAYEQYF; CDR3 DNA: TGCAGTAGCTTCGACAATGCCTACGAGCAGTACTTC
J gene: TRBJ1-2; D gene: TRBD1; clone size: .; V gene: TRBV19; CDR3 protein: CASSPRTGLDYGYTF; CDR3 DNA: TGTGCCAGTAGTCCCCGGACAGGGCTCGACTATGGCTACACCTTC
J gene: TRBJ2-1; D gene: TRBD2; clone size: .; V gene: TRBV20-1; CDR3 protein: CSARDLLADYNEQFF; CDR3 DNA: TGCAGTGCTAGAGATTTACTAGCGGATTACAATGAGCAGTTCTTC
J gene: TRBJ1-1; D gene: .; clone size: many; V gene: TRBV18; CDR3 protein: CASSPPPENRLNTEAFF; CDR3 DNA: TGTGCCAGCTCACCACCGCCAGAAAACCGACTGAACACTGAAGCTTTCTTT
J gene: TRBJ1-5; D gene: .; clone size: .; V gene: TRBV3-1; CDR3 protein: CASSQNQEDRQPQHF; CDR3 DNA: TGTGCCAGCAGCCAAAATCAAGAGGACCGTCAGCCCCAGCATTTT
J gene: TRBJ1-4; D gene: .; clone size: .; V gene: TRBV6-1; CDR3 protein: CASNVRGGEGEKLFF; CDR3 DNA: TGTGCCAGCAACGTAAGGGGAGGGGAGGGCGAAAAACTGTTTTTT
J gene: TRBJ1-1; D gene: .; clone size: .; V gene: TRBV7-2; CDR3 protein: CASSPRRQNTEAFF; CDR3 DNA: TGTGCCAGCAGTCCACGACGGCAGAACACTGAAGCTTTCTTT
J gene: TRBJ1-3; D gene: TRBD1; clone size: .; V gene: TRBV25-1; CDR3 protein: CASSQGQLTSGNTIYF; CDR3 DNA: TGTGCCAGCAGTCAGGGACAGCTTACCTCTGGAAACACCATATATTTT
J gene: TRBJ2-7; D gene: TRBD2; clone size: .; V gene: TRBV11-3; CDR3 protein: CASSPSGENSYEQYF; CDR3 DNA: TGTGCCAGCAGCCCTAGCGGGGAAAACTCCTACGAGCAGTACTTC
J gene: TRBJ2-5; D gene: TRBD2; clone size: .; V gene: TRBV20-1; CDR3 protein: CSAETPSGGVGETQYF; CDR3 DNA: TGCAGTGCCGAGACCCCTAGCGGGGGGGTGGGGGAGACCCAGTACTTC
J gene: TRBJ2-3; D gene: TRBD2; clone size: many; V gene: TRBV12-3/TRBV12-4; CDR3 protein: CASRPAGARASTDTQYF; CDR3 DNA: TGTGCCAGCAGACCGGCGGGAGCTCGTGCTAGCACAGATACGCAGTATTTT
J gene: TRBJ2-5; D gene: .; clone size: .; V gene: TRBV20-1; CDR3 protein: CSARDWGQGQETQYF; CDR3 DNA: TGCAGTGCTAGAGATTGGGGGCAGGGGCAAGAGACCCAGTACTTC
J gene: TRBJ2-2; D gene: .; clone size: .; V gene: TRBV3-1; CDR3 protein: CARSQDFLHTGELFF; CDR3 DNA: TGTGCCCGCAGCCAAGATTTCCTCCACACCGGGGAGCTGTTTTTT
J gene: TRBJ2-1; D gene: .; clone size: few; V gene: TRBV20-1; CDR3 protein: CSAHLSRVVYNEQFF; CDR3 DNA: TGCAGTGCTCACCTAAGTAGGGTTGTCTACAATGAGCAGTTCTTC
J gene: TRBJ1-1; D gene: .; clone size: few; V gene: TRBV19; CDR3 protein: CASSIGLGLGENTEAFF; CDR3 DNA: TGTGCCAGTAGTATAGGATTGGGTTTAGGAGAGAACACTGAAGCTTTCTTT
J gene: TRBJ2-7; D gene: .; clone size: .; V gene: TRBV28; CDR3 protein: CASSLLRGEQYF; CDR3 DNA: TGTGCCAGCAGTTTGCTCAGAGGGGAGCAGTACTTC
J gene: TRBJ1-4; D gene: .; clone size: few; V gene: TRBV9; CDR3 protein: CASSVAWGIGEKLFF; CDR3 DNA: TGTGCCAGCAGCGTAGCCTGGGGGATCGGTGAAAAACTGTTTTTT
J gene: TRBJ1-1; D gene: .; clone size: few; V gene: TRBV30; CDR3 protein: CAWSDTANTEAFF; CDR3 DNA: TGTGCCTGGAGCGATACAGCGAACACTGAAGCTTTCTTT
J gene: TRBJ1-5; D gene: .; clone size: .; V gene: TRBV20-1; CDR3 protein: CSAHPSRSQPQHF; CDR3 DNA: TGCAGTGCGCACCCATCGCGGTCCCAGCCCCAGCATTTT
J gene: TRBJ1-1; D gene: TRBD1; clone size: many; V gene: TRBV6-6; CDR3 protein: CASSYIPGGSMNTEAFF; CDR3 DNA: TGTGCCAGCAGTTACATACCAGGGGGCTCGATGAACACTGAAGCTTTCTTT
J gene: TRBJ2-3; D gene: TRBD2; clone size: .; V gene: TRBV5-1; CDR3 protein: CASSTLSGASTDTQYF; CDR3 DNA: TGCGCCAGCAGCACCTTAAGCGGGGCCAGCACAGATACGCAGTATTTT
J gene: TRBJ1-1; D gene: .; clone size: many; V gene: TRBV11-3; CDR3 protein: CASSLGPGENTEAFF; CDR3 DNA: TGTGCCAGCAGCTTAGGGCCAGGCGAGAACACTGAAGCTTTCTTT
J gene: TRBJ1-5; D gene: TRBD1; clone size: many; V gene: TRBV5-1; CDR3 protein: CASSTGGGVGQPQHF; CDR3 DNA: TGCGCCAGCAGCACAGGGGGAGGGGTAGGTCAGCCCCAGCATTTT
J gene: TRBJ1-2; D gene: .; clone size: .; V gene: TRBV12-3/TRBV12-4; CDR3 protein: CASSLRTAANYGYTF; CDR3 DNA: TGTGCCAGCAGTTTAAGGACGGCCGCTAACTATGGCTACACCTTC
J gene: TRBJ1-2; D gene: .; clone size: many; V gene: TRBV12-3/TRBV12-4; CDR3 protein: CASSLDRHNYGYTF; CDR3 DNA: TGTGCCAGCAGCCTGGACAGACATAACTATGGCTACACCTTC
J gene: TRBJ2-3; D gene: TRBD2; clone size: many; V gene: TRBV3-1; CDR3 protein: CASGRLAGVTDTQYF; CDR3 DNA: TGTGCCAGCGGACGACTAGCGGGGGTCACAGATACGCAGTATTTT
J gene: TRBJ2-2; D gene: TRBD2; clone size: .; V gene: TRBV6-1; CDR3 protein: CASSEPGLAGINTGELFF; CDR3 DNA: TGTGCCAGCAGTGAACCAGGACTAGCGGGGATTAACACCGGGGAGCTGTTTTTT
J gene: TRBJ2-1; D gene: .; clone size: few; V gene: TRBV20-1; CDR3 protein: CSARDSGLHPNEQFF; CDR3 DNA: TGCAGTGCTAGAGATAGCGGACTACACCCCAATGAGCAGTTCTTC
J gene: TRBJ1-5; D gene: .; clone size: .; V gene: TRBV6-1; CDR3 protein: CASAWEEDQPQHF; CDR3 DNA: TGTGCCAGCGCATGGGAGGAGGATCAGCCCCAGCATTTT
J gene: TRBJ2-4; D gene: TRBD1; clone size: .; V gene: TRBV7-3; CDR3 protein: CASSLTPTGFGIQYF; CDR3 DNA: TGTGCCAGCAGCTTAACCCCGACAGGGTTCGGCATTCAGTACTTC